Included here is one T cell receptor beta chain sequence, with context. The CDR3 regions of TCR beta were amplified from RNA transcripts. A set of HTBI primers served as the primers for a first-round RT-PCR of the TCR CDR3. TCRdb called the multiplex PCR reads again in MiXCR, with one record for every CDR3 protein. Among over 200,000 distinct CDR3 sequences listed, more than 14% were seen once. The CDR3 sequence is 15 residues long. In germline, CDR1 is LGHNA, CDR2 YNFKEQ. V dropped 0 bases and J dropped 3 bases, with 9 bases sitting between them. This sample was included in a study of T cells in Graves' hyperthyroidism and ophthalmopathy. Study as a whole: Before treatment of any kind, peripheral blood was taken at initial diagnosis.

Diagnosis of hyperthyroidism was new in patients aged 18 to 65, and its duration was under 2 months. Fresh peripheral blood, 10 ml, was the source of the PBMCs. The V and J genes are TRBV4-2 and TRBJ2-1; D may match TRBD1 or TRBD2 (5 bases each). The clonotype comes from a woman aged 40 to 55 with Graves' hyperthyroidism that later progressed to Graves' ophthalmopathy. Sequencing was done on a sample of blood. Written as DNA, the CDR3 is TGTGCCAGCAGCCAAGAGGGGCGGGTCTACAATGAGCAGTTCTTC. This sequence encodes CASSQEGRVYNEQFF.